The rows below give T cell receptor beta chains drawn from one sample of a study of blood T cell repertoires in COVID-19. Profiling relied on immunoSEQ multiplex PCR, and the TCRdb table lists in-frame clones only, not all of them. The sample holds roughly 99,000 clones, almost 90% seen once. Sequenced: peripheral blood. These receptors were taken from a man aged 45-60 years with COVID-19, enrolled during active disease. CDR3s include the opening cysteine and the closing phenylalanine or tryptophan. D genes are given only for firm matches. The listing skips clone size in some rows; elsewhere it reads once, few, many or a size class.

d_call j_call clone_size v_call cdr3_nt cdr3_aa
TRBD1 TRBJ2-7 - TRBV24-1 TGTGCCACCAGTGACGCAGTAGGGGACAGGGCTTACGAGCAGTACTTC CATSDAVGDRAYEQYF
- TRBJ1-6 - TRBV15 TGTGCCACCAGCAGGGAAGCAACAGGGAATTCACCCCTCCACTTT CATSREATGNSPLHF
- TRBJ1-2 - TRBV14 TGTGCCAGCAGCCAAGAGGGCAGGGCCCATGGCTACACCTTC CASSQEGRAHGYTF
TRBD1 TRBJ1-1 - TRBV7-9 TGTGCCAGCAGCTTACTGGGACAGGGGGAAAGAGCTTTCTTT CASSLLGQGERAFF
TRBD1 TRBJ1-5 once TRBV6-1 TGTGCCAGCAGTGACATCCCAACAGGGGGCGGGCAGCCCCAGCATTTT CASSDIPTGGGQPQHF
TRBD1 TRBJ1-2 - TRBV27 TGTGCCAGCAGCCCGACAGGGGGAAACTATGGCTACACCTTC CASSPTGGNYGYTF
- TRBJ2-7 - TRBV7-2 TGTGCCAGCAGCCAAAGGGACTCCCCTTACGAGCAGTACTTC CASSQRDSPYEQYF
- TRBJ1-1 - TRBV2 TGTGCCAGCACCGAAGCGCTCCAGAACAGGGTAGACACTGAAGCTTTCTTT CASTEALQNRVDTEAFF
- TRBJ2-1 - TRBV4-3 TGCGCCAGCAGCCAAGACTTCGACGGAGGCTCCTACAATGAGCAGTTCTTC CASSQDFDGGSYNEQFF
- TRBJ2-1 - TRBV19 TGTGCCAGTAGTATACAGGCCGACTACAATGAGCAGTTCTTC CASSIQADYNEQFF
- TRBJ1-6 - TRBV19 TGTGCCAGTAGTTTCCCCGTGGGGGGTTCACCCCTCCACTTT CASSFPVGGSPLHF
TRBD1 TRBJ1-3 - TRBV7-2 TGTGCCAGCAGCTTGGGGACAGGAGCTGGAAACACCATATATTTT CASSLGTGAGNTIYF
- TRBJ1-3 - TRBV10-3 TGTGCCATCAGCGGGGACATCTCTGGAAACACCATATATTTT CAISGDISGNTIYF
TRBD1 TRBJ2-7 few TRBV5-1 TGCGCCAGCAGCTGGGGGACAGGCCTCCTCTACGAGCAGTACTTC CASSWGTGLLYEQYF
- TRBJ1-1 - TRBV6-5 TGTGCCAGCAGAGCAGGGGTTGCCACTGAAGCTTTCTTT CASRAGVATEAFF
TRBD2 TRBJ2-2 once TRBV6-5 TGTGCCAGTAGGACTAGCGGGGCGAACACCGGGGAGCTGTTTTTT CASRTSGANTGELFF
- TRBJ1-2 few TRBV4-1 TGCGCCAGCAGCCAACGGGAATCCTATGGCTACACCTTC CASSQRESYGYTF
- TRBJ1-2 - TRBV29-1 TGCAGCGTTGAAGGTTGCCGGGACTGTCATGGCTACACCTTC CSVEGCRDCHGYTF
- TRBJ1-2 - TRBV13 TGTGCCAGCAGCTTAGGCTCGAGGAACTATGGCTACACCTTC CASSLGSRNYGYTF
TRBD1 TRBJ1-1 - TRBV5-4 TGTGCCAGCAGCCCGAAGACAGGGGGGTCTGAAGCTTTCTTT CASSPKTGGSEAFF
TRBD1 TRBJ1-4 - TRBV4-1 TGCGCCAGCAGCCAAATACAGGGGGCTAATGAAAAACTGTTTTTT CASSQIQGANEKLFF
TRBD1 TRBJ1-1 - TRBV7-2 TGTGCCAGCAGCCTAGGGACAGGGGCGGTTATGAACACTGAAGCTTTCTTT CASSLGTGAVMNTEAFF
- TRBJ1-5 - TRBV5-6 TGTGCCAGCAGCTTGTGGGACACAACCAGGCCGCCCCAGCATTTT CASSLWDTTRPPQHF
- TRBJ2-2 - TRBV9 TGTGCCAGCGAGGGGCGGGGGAACACCGGGGAGCTGTTTTTT CASEGRGNTGELFF
- TRBJ2-1 once TRBV7-8 TGTGCCAGCAGCCAACGACCGGTAGCCGCCAATGAGCAGTTCTTC CASSQRPVAANEQFF
TRBD1 TRBJ1-6 - TRBV9 TGTGCCAGCAGCGTATCCCCCGGGACAGATAATTCACCCCTCCACTTT CASSVSPGTDNSPLHF
- TRBJ2-7 once TRBV7-9 TGTGCCAGCAGCCTAGACGGCCCGGGCGAGCAGTACTTC CASSLDGPGEQYF
TRBD1 TRBJ1-1 - TRBV13 TGTGCCAGCAGCTCCCCCCGGGACAGGGGGATTGAAGCTTTCTTT CASSSPRDRGIEAFF
- TRBJ2-7 - TRBV9 TGTGCCAGCAGCGCAGAGGGCTACGAGCAGTACTTC CASSAEGYEQYF
TRBD1 TRBJ2-7 - TRBV19 TGTGCCAGTATGGGACAGGGGTACGAGCAGTACTTC CASMGQGYEQYF
- TRBJ1-6 - TRBV6-5 TGTGCCAGCAGTTACAGGAGCTATTCACCCCTCCACTTT CASSYRSYSPLHF
TRBD1 TRBJ1-5 - TRBV4-1 TGCGCCAGCAGCCGGGACAGGGATCAGCCCCAGCATTTT CASSRDRDQPQHF
TRBD2 TRBJ2-7 - TRBV7-6 TGTGCCAGCAGCCCCCCGGGACTAGCGGGGGGGACCTACGAGCAGTACTTC CASSPPGLAGGTYEQYF
TRBD2 TRBJ2-7 - TRBV19 TGTGCCAGTAGTTCGGGGGGGCCCTACGAGCAGTACTTC CASSSGGPYEQYF